Detailed here is one TCR beta chain. What it binds is not known. CDR1 LGHNA and CDR2 YNFKEQ come from the germline V gene. J gave up 1 base and V 1 base, and 8 bases lay outside the gene matches. The CDR3 is 18 amino acids. The method was immunoSEQ multiplex PCR; TCRdb's version includes in-frame clones alone and lacks a portion of them. There are roughly 2.2 million clones in the sample; over 85% occur only once, and around 0.4% lies in the top ten. The source of the sample is a study of shared clonotypes between healthy human individuals. Study observations and caveats: Roughly 5% of naive CD4 clonotypes were shared across a handful of donors.

The material sequenced was naive CD4+ T cells from PBMCs. The subset denotes: CD45RA+ positively selected. This clonotype was sampled from a young man in good health. Some clones in this sample may be carry-over from other donors' samples. The chain combines TRBV4-2 with TRBJ2-1; 9 bases map to TRBD2. CDR3 coding DNA: TGTGCCAGCAGCCAAGTGGGGGTTGCGGGAGGGTCCTACAATGAGCAGTTCTTC. Translation: CASSQVGVAGGSYNEQFF.